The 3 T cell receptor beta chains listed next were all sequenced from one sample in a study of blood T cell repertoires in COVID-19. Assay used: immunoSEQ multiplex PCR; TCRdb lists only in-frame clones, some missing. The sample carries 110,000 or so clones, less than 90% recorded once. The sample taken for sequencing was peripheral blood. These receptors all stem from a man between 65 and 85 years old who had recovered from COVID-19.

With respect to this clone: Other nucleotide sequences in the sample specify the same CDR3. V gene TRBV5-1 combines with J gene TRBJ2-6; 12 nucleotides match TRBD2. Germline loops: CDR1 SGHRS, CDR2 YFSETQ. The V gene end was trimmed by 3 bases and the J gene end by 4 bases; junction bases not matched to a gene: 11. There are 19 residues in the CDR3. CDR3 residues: CASSSAVTSGGLGANVLTF. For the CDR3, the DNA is TGCGCCAGCAGCTCTGCGGTGACTAGCGGGGGTCTGGGGGCCAACGTCCTGACTTTC.

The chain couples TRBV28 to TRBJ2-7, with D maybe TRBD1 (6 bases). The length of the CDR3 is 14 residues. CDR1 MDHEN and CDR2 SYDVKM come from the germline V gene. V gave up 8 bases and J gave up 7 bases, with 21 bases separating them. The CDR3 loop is CASLTGTTVGEQYF. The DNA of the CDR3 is TGTGCCAGCCTTACCGGGACAACGGTGGGGGAGCAGTACTTC.

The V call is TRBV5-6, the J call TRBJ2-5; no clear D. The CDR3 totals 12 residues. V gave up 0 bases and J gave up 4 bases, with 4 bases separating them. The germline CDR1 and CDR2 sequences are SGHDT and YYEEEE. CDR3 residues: CASSLVSETQYF. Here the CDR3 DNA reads TGTGCCAGCAGCTTGGTCTCAGAGACCCAGTACTTC.